The 23 T cell receptor beta chains presented below share a single source sample, sequenced in a study of identifying expanded T cells in peripheral blood. Profiled with immunoSEQ multiplex PCR; TCRdb holds only in-frame clones, not every one. The sample shows around 90,000 clones, around 88% of them seen only once. Material: blood. The receptor set was obtained from a person aged 18 to 69 in good health.

The rearrangement uses TRBV27 and TRBJ1-1; no firm D call. V was pared by 2 bases and J by 0 bases, with 7 bases between. Germline V gene sequence: CDR1 MNHEY, CDR2 SMNVEV (reference sequence). This CDR3 has 14 amino acids. CDR3 sequence (DNA): TGTGCCAGCAGTTTAGGCAGAATGAACACTGAAGCTTTCTTT. Residues: CASSLGRMNTEAFF.

This chain joins TRBV2 and TRBJ2-7, with D possibly being TRBD1 or TRBD2 (7 bases each). Trimming stripped 8 bases from V and 6 bases from J, with 23 bases between. Germline CDR1 and CDR2: SNHLY and FYNNEI. The CDR3 covers 15 residues. CDR3 nucleotide sequence: TGTGCCAGCGGGATTTTAGACAGGGAGGGAGGCGAGCAGTACTTC. This translates into CASGILDREGGEQYF.

V is TRBV28 and J is TRBJ1-2, with D possibly matching TRBD1 (6 bases). The CDR3 is 14 residues long. V gave up 5 bases and J gave up 7 bases, with 17 bases separating them. CDR1 and CDR2 from the germline V gene are MDHEN and SYDVKM. CDR3 nucleotide sequence: TGTGCCAGCAGTCCCCCCGGGGGCAGGGGTGGCTACACCTTC. Translation: CASSPPGGRGGYTF.

The V gene is TRBV27, the J gene TRBJ2-7; 7 bases align to TRBD2. The CDR3 consists of 15 residues. Germline V gives CDR1 MNHEY, CDR2 SMNVEV (reference sequence). With V trimmed by 2 bases and J by 1 base, 5 bases remained unmatched. This chain's CDR3 is CASSLGGGVSYEQYF. In nucleotides, the CDR3 is TGTGCCAGCAGTTTAGGGGGGGGAGTATCCTACGAGCAGTACTTC.

This clone was counted a single time. The rearrangement links TRBV5-1 to TRBJ2-5; D gene uncertain. The germline CDR1 and CDR2 sequences are SGHRS and YFSETQ. V lost 2 bases to trimming and J lost 3 bases, with 11 bases between them. The CDR3 is made up of 14 amino acids. CDR3 DNA: TGCGCCAGCAGCTTATCTAGTTTAAAAGAGACCCAGTACTTC. It is translated as CASSLSSLKETQYF. Variable domain in full (rest from reference TRBV5-1 and TRBJ2-5): KAGVTQTPRYLIKTRGQQVTLSCSPISGHRSVSWYQQTPGQGLQFLFEYFSETQRNKGNFPGRFSGRQFSNSRSEMNVSTLELGDSALYLCASSLSSLKETQYFGPGTRLLVL.

The J gene is TRBJ2-3, the V gene TRBV10-2; D is unclear. Germline V gene data show CDR1 as WSHSY and CDR2 as SAAADI. The CDR3 is made up of 14 amino acids. V was pared by 8 bases and J by 1 base, with 13 bases between. Here the CDR3 reads CASGRQLGTDTQYF. The CDR3 DNA follows: TGCGCCAGCGGCCGCCAGCTAGGCACAGATACGCAGTATTTT.

This chain connects TRBV2 to TRBJ2-3, with a tentative D call TRBD2 (5 bases). The germline V and J ends were trimmed by 10 bases and 9 bases, with 26 bases remaining between them. The CDR3 length is 15 residues. Germline lookup yields CDR1 SNHLY and CDR2 FYNNEI. In DNA, the CDR3 is TGTGCCACCTGGACGGAGGCCCCCCCCCGAGGGACGCAGTATTTT. This translates into CATWTEAPPRGTQYF.

With regard to this clone: The sample carries other DNA sequences with the same CDR3. This chain uses TRBV27 with TRBJ1-3; D possibly corresponds to TRBD1 (5 bases). The V gene lost 6 bases and the J gene lost 4 bases, with 13 bases spanning the gap. This CDR3 has 14 residues. The germline gives CDR1 MNHEY, CDR2 SMNVEV (reference sequence). This CDR3 reads CASSPRGTGNTIYF. CDR3 in DNA: TGTGCCAGCAGCCCCCGGGGGACGGGAAACACCATATATTTT.

The chain is built from TRBV4-2 and TRBJ1-6; no clear D gene. Trimming shortened V by 4 bases and J by 5 bases, and 15 bases separated the two germline ends. This CDR3 has 16 residues. Looked up from germline, CDR1 is LGHNA and CDR2 is YNFKEQ. CDR3 in DNA: TGTGCCAGCAGCCTCCTTGGAGGCTGGGATAATTCACCCCTCCACTTT. Translating it yields CASSLLGGWDNSPLHF.

In this sample, this clone turned up a few times. This chain uses TRBV7-9 with TRBJ2-3; D is tentatively TRBD1 or TRBD2 (5 bases each). Deletions cut 5 bases from V and 5 bases from J, with 14 bases between. CDR3 length: 14 amino acids. The germline V gene encodes CDR1 SEHNR and CDR2 FQNEAQ (reference sequence). The CDR3 sequence: CASSPPREIDTQYF. The CDR3 DNA is TGTGCCAGCAGCCCCCCCAGGGAGATAGATACGCAGTATTTT.

This rearrangement joins TRBV6-4 to TRBJ2-1; D remains unclear. The CDR3 totals 15 residues. V shed 0 bases and J shed 8 bases, with 14 bases lying between them. From germline, CDR1 is MRHNA and CDR2 SNTAGT. DNA for the CDR3: TGTGCCAGCAGTGACTCTTCCAGGAGTACGGATGAGCAGTTCTTC. Translated: CASSDSSRSTDEQFF.

The J gene is TRBJ2-5, the V gene TRBV5-1; no clear D gene. With 0 bases removed from V and 2 bases from J, the gap between germline ends came to 5 bases. Germline CDR1 SGHRS, CDR2 YFSETQ. CDR3 size: 13 residues. The CDR3 region is CASSLGVQETQYF. In nucleotides, the CDR3 is TGCGCCAGCAGCTTGGGGGTTCAAGAGACCCAGTACTTC. Full variable domain (remainder filled in from reference TRBV5-1 and TRBJ2-5): KAGVTQTPRYLIKTRGQQVTLSCSPISGHRSVSWYQQTPGQGLQFLFEYFSETQRNKGNFPGRFSGRQFSNSRSEMNVSTLELGDSALYLCASSLGVQETQYFGPGTRLLVL.

This chain connects TRBV29-1 to TRBJ2-6; D gene uncertain. The CDR3 is 14 amino acids. Germline CDR1 reads SQVTM; CDR2 reads ANQGSEA. V gave up 4 bases and J gave up 0 bases, with 7 bases separating them. For the CDR3, the DNA is TGCAGCGTTGCCATTGACTCTGGGGCCAACGTCCTGACTTTC. It codes for CSVAIDSGANVLTF.

The chain employs TRBV2 and TRBJ1-5; TRBD1 aligns across 7 bases. V lost 4 bases and J lost 6; bases outside the gene matches: 3. This CDR3 is 13 amino acids long. Germline-derived CDR1 and CDR2 are SNHLY and FYNNEI. The CDR3 here is CASSGRGPQPQHF. The CDR3 region has the DNA TGTGCCAGCAGTGGGAGGGGGCCTCAGCCCCAGCATTTT.

V gene TRBV18 combines with J gene TRBJ1-2; TRBD1 matches 7 bases. Losses at the gene ends were 0 bases for V and 7 bases for J; bases not matched to a gene: 5. CDR3 length equals 14 residues. CDR1 is KGHSH, CDR2 LQKENI, per germline. CDR3 region: CASSPPRDSSGYTF. CDR3 nucleotide sequence: TGTGCCAGCTCACCACCCCGGGACAGCTCTGGCTACACCTTC.

This chain links TRBV30 with TRBJ2-7; no firm D call. Germline V gene lookup returns CDR1 GTSNPN and CDR2 SVGIG (reference sequence). V lost 2 bases, J lost 5 bases, and 7 bases lay in between. This CDR3 comprises 11 residues. The CDR3 reads CAWSLTDEQYF. The CDR3 DNA is TGTGCCTGGAGTTTAACCGACGAGCAGTACTTC.

The genes are TRBV11-2 and TRBJ1-1; a possible D gene is TRBD1 (5 bases). V lost 5 bases to trimming and J lost 3 bases, with 16 bases between them. Germline assignment: CDR1 SGHAT and CDR2 FQNNGV. The CDR3 has 15 amino acids. In nucleotides, the CDR3 is TGTGCCAGCAGCCGTCGGGCGGGGGGGGACACTGAAGCTTTCTTT. As protein: CASSRRAGGDTEAFF.

The genes are TRBV7-2 and TRBJ1-4; 8 positions agree with TRBD1. V shed 5 bases, J shed 7 bases, and the junction held 9 bases outside the gene matches. Germline V gene data show CDR1 as SGHTA and CDR2 as FQGNSA. The CDR3 contains 15 residues. The CDR3 bases are TGTGCCAGCAGCCAACTAGGACAGGGAGGTGAAAAACTGTTTTTT. Residues: CASSQLGQGGEKLFF.

In DNA, the CDR3 is TGCGCCAGCAGCCAAATCCTACAACAGCCCCAGCATTTT. Protein: CASSQILQQPQHF. This chain uses TRBV4-1 with TRBJ1-5; D gene unclear. V lost 2 bases and J lost 7, with 9 bases in between. Germline CDR1 MGHRA, CDR2 YSYEKL. The CDR3 contains 13 residues.

V and J are TRBV7-3 and TRBJ2-1; 16 nucleotides line up with TRBD2. The CDR3 is 17 amino acids. The germline V gene has CDR1 SGHTA and CDR2 FQGTGA. V was clipped by 1 base and J by 7 bases; unmatched bases: 4. The CDR3 nucleotides are TGTGCCAGCAGCTTAAGGGGGACTAGCGGGAGGGAGAATGAGCAGTTCTTC. Encoded protein: CASSLRGTSGRENEQFF. Full variable domain (outside the CDR3, taken from reference TRBV7-3 and TRBJ2-1): GAGVSQTPSNKVTEKGKYVELRCDPISGHTALYWYRQSLGQGPEFLIYFQGTGAADDSGLPNDRFFAVRPEGSVSTLKIQRTERGDSAVYLCASSLRGTSGRENEQFFGPGTRLTVL.

The gene calls are TRBV7-9 and TRBJ2-7; 9 nucleotides agree with TRBD1. Germline V gene data show CDR1 as SEHNR and CDR2 as FQNEAQ (reference sequence). The ends lost 5 bases at V and 5 bases at J; junction bases unmatched: 10. The CDR3 extends over 15 amino acids. The CDR3 DNA reads as TGTGCCAGCAGCCTCGCCGGACAGGGGTCCCACGAGCAGTACTTC. It translates to CASSLAGQGSHEQYF.

The CDR3 nucleotides are TGCGCCAGCAGCCAGGAGCGGGAGGCCTACAATGAGCAGTTCTTC. This gives the protein CASSQEREAYNEQFF. V gene TRBV4-3 combines with J gene TRBJ2-1; the match to TRBD2 covers 9 bases. The CDR3 runs to 15 residues. CDR1 is LGHNA, CDR2 YSLEER, per germline. Trimming took 3 bases from V and 2 from J; bases not matched to a gene: 2.

The chain has TRBV11-2 and TRBJ2-2; possible D gene TRBD2, 5 bases. Trimming removed 6 bases from V and 0 bases from J, with 17 bases in between. The germline V gene encodes CDR1 SGHAT and CDR2 FQNNGV. The CDR3 sequence is 17 residues long. The CDR3 DNA is TGTGCCAGCAGTTCTTTGGACTCCTACGCGAACACCGGGGAGCTGTTTTTT. Its translation: CASSSLDSYANTGELFF.